What follows are 14 T cell receptor beta chains derived from one specimen sequenced in a study of T-cell reconstitution after alpha-beta-depleted transplantation in children. The library targeted TCRbeta and was prepared with unique molecular identifiers. TCRdb re-derived calls from the PCR reads in MiXCR, one entry per CDR3 protein. The sample carries more than 400,000 distinct CDR3 sequences, over 9.5% recorded once. The input for sequencing was PBMCs, mostly from graft donor cells, taken 180 days after TCRalphabeta/CD19-depleted stem cell transplant. Source of these receptors: a female patient aged 2-15 years who had a stem cell transplant for aplastic anemia, so the T cells may come from the graft donor.

This clonotype came up many times. CDR3 in DNA: TGTGCCAGCAGCCACCCCAGGACTAGCCAAGAGACCCAGTACTTC. It codes for CASSHPRTSQETQYF. This sequence joins TRBV12-3 or TRBV12-4 and TRBJ2-5, with 7 bases aligning to TRBD2. The trim removed 6 bases at V and 1 base at J, leaving 8 bases unmatched. This CDR3 spans 15 amino acids.

The V and J genes are TRBV27 and TRBJ2-3; 9 bases line up with TRBD1. This CDR3 is 17 amino acids long. CDR1 MNHEY and CDR2 SMNVEV come from the germline V gene (reference sequence). V was clipped by 4 bases and J by 2 bases; unmatched bases: 10. CDR3 residues: CASSWEAGTGITDTQYF. CDR3 nucleotides: TGTGCCAGCAGTTGGGAGGCCGGGACAGGGATCACAGATACGCAGTATTTT.

This clonotype has just a few counts. V usage is TRBV18 and J usage is TRBJ1-1; no definite D call. The germline V and J ends were trimmed by 4 bases and 7 bases, with 13 bases remaining between them. The germline CDR1 and CDR2 sequences are KGHSH and LQKENI. The CDR3 totals 13 residues. The CDR3 region is CASSLAPEGEAFF. The CDR3 region has the DNA TGTGCCAGCTCACTTGCCCCGGAGGGTGAAGCTTTCTTT.

This clonotype was counted at least ten times. CDR3 nucleotide sequence: TGTGCCAGCAGCAGACAGGGGGGCAACTGGTACGAGCAGTACTTC. This gives the protein CASSRQGGNWYEQYF. This rearrangement joins TRBV7-2 to TRBJ2-7, with 9 bases matching TRBD1. Germline-derived CDR1 and CDR2 are SGHTA and FQGNSA. With V trimmed by 5 bases and J by 4 bases, 9 bases remained unmatched. This CDR3 spans 15 amino acids.

This clonotype has only a few counts. The chain links TRBV12-3 or TRBV12-4 to TRBJ2-1; tentative D call: TRBD2 (7 bases). V was pared by 7 bases and J by 11 bases, with 21 bases between. This CDR3 is built from 14 residues. The CDR3 region has the DNA TGTGCCAGCAATTCAAAAGACGGGGGGCGAAAGCAGTTCTTC. It translates to CASNSKDGGRKQFF.

This clonotype showed up just a few times. The chain employs TRBV5-1 and TRBJ1-4; TRBD1 might be the D (5 bases). CDR1 and CDR2 from the germline V gene are SGHRS and YFSETQ. CDR3 length: 16 residues. With 2 bases removed from V and 5 bases from J, the gap between germline ends came to 16 bases. CDR3 coding DNA: TGCGCCAGCAGCTTAACTTTGGCCGGGGCAAATGAAAAACTGTTTTTT. This encodes CASSLTLAGANEKLFF.

This clonotype appeared a few times. This sequence joins TRBV14 and TRBJ1-6; D is ambiguous. This CDR3 is 16 amino acids long. The germline V and J ends were trimmed by 4 bases and 0 bases, with 10 bases remaining between them. CDR1 is SGHDN, CDR2 FVKESK, per germline. The CDR3: CASSRLLSSYNSPLHF. The DNA for the CDR3 is TGTGCCAGCAGCCGACTACTGAGCTCCTATAATTCACCCCTCCACTTT.

The V and J genes are TRBV18 and TRBJ2-1; 11 bases fit TRBD2. J lost 4 bases, V lost 6 bases, and 8 bases had no gene match. This CDR3 has 16 amino acids. Per germline, CDR1 KGHSH and CDR2 LQKENI. The CDR3 sequence is CASSETSGTLYNEQFF. In DNA form, the CDR3 reads TGTGCCAGCTCCGAGACTAGCGGGACGTTATACAATGAGCAGTTCTTC.

This chain connects TRBV7-9 to TRBJ1-2, with 7 bases fitting TRBD1. The germline CDR1 and CDR2 sequences are SEHNR and FQNEAQ (reference sequence). J was trimmed by 2 bases and V by 7 bases; bases with no gene match: 4. The CDR3 contains 13 residues. The CDR3 is CASTLDRNYGYTF. CDR3 nucleotide sequence: TGTGCCAGCACCTTGGACAGGAACTATGGCTACACCTTC.

Only a few counts were recorded for this clonotype. The CDR3 reads CASSPAQFSGNTIYF. The CDR3 DNA is TGCGCCAGCAGCCCGGCCCAGTTCTCTGGAAACACCATATATTTT. The chain has TRBV5-1 and TRBJ1-3; D call uncertain. Germline V lookup: CDR1 SGHRS, CDR2 YFSETQ. V lost 4 bases and J 0 bases, leaving 11 bases between the germline ends. CDR3 length: 15 amino acids.

This clonotype appeared many times. V is TRBV6-2 or TRBV6-3 and J is TRBJ2-7; D is undetermined. V dropped 4 bases and J dropped 6 bases, with 13 bases sitting between them. Germline V gives CDR1 MNHEY, CDR2 SVGEGT. The CDR3 length is 13 residues. CDR3: CASSSRRGGEQYF. Written as DNA, the CDR3 is TGTGCCAGCAGTTCTCGAAGAGGTGGCGAGCAGTACTTC.

This clonotype was recorded a few times. J is TRBJ1-2 and V is TRBV5-1; D call uncertain. Germline CDR1 SGHRS, CDR2 YFSETQ. The CDR3 contains 14 residues. The V gene lost 7 bases and the J gene lost 4 bases, with 17 bases spanning the gap. CDR3 region: CASRAQSGSYGYTF. The CDR3 DNA sequence: TGCGCCAGCCGGGCTCAAAGTGGAAGCTATGGCTACACCTTC.

This clonotype appeared many times. V and J are TRBV20-1 and TRBJ2-3, with TRBD2 matching 9 bases. The CDR3 runs 15 residues. CDR1 and CDR2 from the germline V gene are DFQATT and SNEGSKA (reference sequence). V was clipped by 3 bases and J by 4 bases; unmatched bases: 8. The CDR3 DNA follows: TGCAGTGCTAGGGCTAGCGGGATGAGTGCAGATACGCAGTATTTT. Translated, it gives CSARASGMSADTQYF.

This chain joins TRBV27 and TRBJ2-2; D might be TRBD1 or TRBD2, each matching 5 bases. CDR3 length: 15 amino acids. CDR1 is MNHEY, CDR2 SMNVEV, per germline (reference sequence). Trimming removed 4 bases from V and 5 bases from J, with 14 bases in between. The CDR3 DNA follows: TGTGCCAGCAGTTCCGGGGCCGGCGGTACCGGGGAGCTGTTTTTT. Its translation is CASSSGAGGTGELFF.